These 3 T cell receptor beta chains share one sample of origin, sequenced in a study of technical replicates of blood from a few donors. Some clones are missing from TCRdb's copy, which holds only in-frame ones; the method was immunoSEQ multiplex PCR. Altogether over 70,000 clones are present, 90% to 95% being singletons, with the ten largest covering 4.7%. Specimen: PBMCs. The receptor set was obtained from a human donor in good health. Some clones in this sample may be carry-over from other donors' samples.

The J gene is TRBJ2-5, the V gene TRBV19; 7 bases line up with TRBD2. The CDR3 spans 14 residues. Trimming took 6 bases from V and 1 from J; bases not matched to a gene: 5. The germline gives CDR1 LNHDA, CDR2 SQIVND (reference sequence). For the CDR3, the DNA is TGTGCCAGTAGGGGAGGCGGGAGCCAAGAGACCCAGTACTTC. Amino acid sequence: CASRGGGSQETQYF. The complete variable domain, with remaining parts taken from reference TRBV19 and TRBJ2-5, reads DGGITQSPKYLFRKEGQNVTLSCEQNLNHDAMYWYRQDPGQGLRLIYYSQIVNDFQKGDIAEGYSVSREKKESFPLTVTSAQKNPTAFYLCASRGGGSQETQYFGPGTRLLVL.

The chain combines TRBV2 with TRBJ1-5, with TRBD1 identical over 8 bases. With V trimmed by 2 bases and J by 7 bases, 7 bases remained unmatched. Germline V gives CDR1 SNHLY, CDR2 FYNNEI. CDR3 size: 15 residues. For the CDR3, the DNA is TGTGCCAGCAGTGAACGGGCAGGGGGCGGGCAGCCCCAGCATTTT. Translating it yields CASSERAGGGQPQHF.

The chain links TRBV27 to TRBJ2-7, with D possibly TRBD1 on 5 matching bases. Trimming left V 1 base short and J 2 bases short, with 9 bases between. The V gene's germline CDR1 is MNHEY and CDR2 SMNVEV (reference sequence). This CDR3 is built from 14 residues. As DNA, the CDR3 is TGTGCCAGCAGTTTATGGGGCGGAACCTACGAGCAGTACTTC. It yields the protein CASSLWGGTYEQYF.